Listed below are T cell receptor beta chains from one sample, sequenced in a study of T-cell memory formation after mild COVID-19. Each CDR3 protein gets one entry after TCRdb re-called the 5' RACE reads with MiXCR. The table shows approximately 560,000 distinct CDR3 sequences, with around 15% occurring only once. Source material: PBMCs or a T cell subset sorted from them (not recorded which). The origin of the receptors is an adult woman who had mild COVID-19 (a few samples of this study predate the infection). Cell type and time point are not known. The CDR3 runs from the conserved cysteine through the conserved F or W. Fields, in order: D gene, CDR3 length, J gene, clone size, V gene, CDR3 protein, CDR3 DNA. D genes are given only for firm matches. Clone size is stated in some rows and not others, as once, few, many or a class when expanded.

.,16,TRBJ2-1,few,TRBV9,CASSVGDPGSYNEQFF,TGTGCCAGCAGCGTAGGAGACCCGGGCTCCTACAATGAGCAGTTCTTC
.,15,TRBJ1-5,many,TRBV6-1,CASSLGPGSNQPQHF,TGTGCCAGCAGCCTGGGCCCGGGAAGCAATCAGCCCCAGCATTTT
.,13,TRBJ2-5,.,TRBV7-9,CASILGASGTQYF,TGTGCCAGCATCCTGGGGGCCTCAGGGACCCAGTACTTC
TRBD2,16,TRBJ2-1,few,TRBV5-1,CASSLPGLAGGFEQFF,TGCGCCAGCAGCCTACCTGGACTAGCGGGGGGGTTTGAGCAGTTCTTC
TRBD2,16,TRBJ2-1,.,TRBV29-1,CSVGGWGTSGRREQFF,TGCAGCGTTGGGGGGTGGGGGACTAGCGGGAGACGTGAGCAGTTCTTC
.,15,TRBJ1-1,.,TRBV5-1,CASSSRGTANTEAFF,TGCGCCAGCAGCTCCCGAGGGACGGCGAACACTGAAGCTTTCTTT
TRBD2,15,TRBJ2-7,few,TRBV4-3,CASSQDTSGSFEQYF,TGCGCCAGCAGCCAAGATACTAGCGGGAGCTTCGAGCAGTACTTC
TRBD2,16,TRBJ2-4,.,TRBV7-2,CASSLGGTSGTIFPYF,TGTGCCAGCAGCTTAGGCGGGACTAGCGGGACGATCTTTCCGTACTTC
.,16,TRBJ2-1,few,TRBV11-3,CASSPGGQSSYNEQFF,TGTGCCAGCAGCCCCGGAGGCCAGAGCTCCTACAATGAGCAGTTCTTC
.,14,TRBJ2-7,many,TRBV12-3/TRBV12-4,CASSPGSPRGEQYF,TGTGCCAGCAGTCCGGGGTCTCCCCGAGGGGAGCAGTACTTC
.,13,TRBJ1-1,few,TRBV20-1,CSAQKWGNTEAFF,TGCAGTGCCCAAAAATGGGGGAACACTGAAGCTTTCTTT
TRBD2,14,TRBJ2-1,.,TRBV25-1,CASSGGTSSDEQFF,TGTGCCAGCAGTGGGGGGACTAGCTCAGATGAGCAGTTCTTC
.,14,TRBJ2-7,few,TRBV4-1,CASSSERTSYEQYF,TGCGCCAGCAGCTCAGAGAGGACCTCCTACGAGCAGTACTTC
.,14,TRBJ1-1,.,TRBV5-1,CASSLNRADTEAFF,TGCGCCAGCAGCTTAAACAGGGCGGACACTGAAGCTTTCTTT
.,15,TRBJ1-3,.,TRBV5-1,CASREQGFSGNTIYF,TGCGCCAGCCGGGAGCAGGGCTTCTCTGGAAACACCATATATTTT
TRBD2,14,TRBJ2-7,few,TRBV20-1,CSARGTSGSYEQYF,TGCAGTGCTAGGGGGACTAGCGGGTCCTACGAGCAGTACTTC
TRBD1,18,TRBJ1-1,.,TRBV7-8,CASSLARGRGRENTEAFF,TGTGCCAGCAGCTTAGCGAGGGGCAGGGGGCGCGAGAACACTGAAGCTTTCTTT
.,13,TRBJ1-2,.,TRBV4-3,CASSQDSLYGYTF,TGCGCCAGCAGCCAAGACAGCCTATATGGCTACACCTTC
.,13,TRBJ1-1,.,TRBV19,CASSISGATEAFF,TGTGCCAGTAGTATTAGCGGGGCCACTGAAGCTTTCTTT
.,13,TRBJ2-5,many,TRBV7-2,CASSFVLQETQYF,TGTGCCAGCAGCTTCGTGCTCCAAGAGACCCAGTACTTC
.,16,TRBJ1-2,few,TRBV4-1,CASSQPREGANYGYTF,TGCGCCAGCAGCCAGCCCAGGGAGGGGGCTAACTATGGCTACACCTTC
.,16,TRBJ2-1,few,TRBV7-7,CASSPSQGLTYNEQFF,TGTGCCAGCAGCCCAAGCCAGGGGTTAACCTACAATGAGCAGTTCTTC
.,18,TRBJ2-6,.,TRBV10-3,CAISDEGPDSSGANVLTF,TGTGCCATCAGTGATGAGGGTCCCGATAGCTCTGGGGCCAACGTCCTGACTTTC
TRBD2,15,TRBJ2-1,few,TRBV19,CASSMWAGDNNEQFF,TGTGCCAGTAGTATGTGGGCGGGAGATAACAATGAGCAGTTCTTC
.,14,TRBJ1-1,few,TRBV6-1,CASSIGSLNTEAFF,TGTGCCAGCAGCATCGGGTCCTTGAACACTGAAGCTTTCTTT
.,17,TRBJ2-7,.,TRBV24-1,CATSDKEGRVKSYEQYF,TGTGCCACCAGTGATAAAGAGGGGCGCGTCAAGTCCTACGAGCAGTACTTC
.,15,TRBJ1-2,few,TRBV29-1,CSVEGDLRINYGYTF,TGCAGCGTTGAAGGTGACCTCAGGATTAACTATGGCTACACCTTC
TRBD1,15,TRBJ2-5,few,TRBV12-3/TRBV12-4,CASSSRGQAGRTQYF,TGTGCCAGCAGTAGCCGGGGACAGGCGGGTAGGACCCAGTACTTC
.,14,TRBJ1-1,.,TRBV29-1,CSVEGRTLNTEAFF,TGCAGCGTTGAAGGACGGACACTAAACACTGAAGCTTTCTTT
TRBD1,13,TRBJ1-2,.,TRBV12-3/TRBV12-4,CASRSWGQGGYTF,TGTGCCAGCAGATCATGGGGACAGGGGGGTTACACCTTC
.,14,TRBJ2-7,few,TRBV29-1,CSVEGETSSYEQYF,TGCAGCGTTGAAGGAGAAACCTCCTCCTACGAGCAGTACTTC